This is a list of T cell receptor beta chains from one sample in a study of Ad26.COV2.S vaccination and SARS-CoV-2 variants. Clones were read by immunoSEQ multiplex PCR, and TCRdb kept only the in-frame ones, dropping some. The repertoire has 350,000 to 550,000 clones, roughly nine tenths of them found once; the top ten carry roughly 2.5%. Specimen: peripheral blood, collected in a trial of Ad26.COV2.S vaccine versus placebo. Receptors originate from a person between 18 and 60 years old who received the Ad26.COV2.S COVID-19 vaccine or a placebo. Both conserved end residues are part of each CDR3. D genes are given only for firm matches. Clone size appears in some rows only: once, few, many, or a class for an expanded clone.

>TRBV6-5|TRBJ1-2|TRBD1|NA
TGTGCCAGCACCTCAGGGGGTTACGACTATGGCTACACCTTC
CASTSGGYDYGYTF
>TRBV5-6|TRBJ2-5|TRBD1|once
TGTGCCAGCAGCTTGCTACGTCAGGGGGCGCGAGAGACCCAGTACTTC
CASSLLRQGARETQYF
>TRBV5-1|TRBJ2-1|TRBD2|NA
TGCGCCAGCAGCTTGATGAGCGGGAGTTACAATGAGCAGTTCTTC
CASSLMSGSYNEQFF
>TRBV18|TRBJ2-7|NA|NA
TGTGCCAGCTCACCAGACAGGGAGGACGAGCAGTACTTC
CASSPDREDEQYF
>TRBV5-1|TRBJ1-2|NA|NA
TGCGCCAGCAGCTTGGGGGCATTAGGGGCGGCCCGATTCTATGGCTACACCTTC
CASSLGALGAARFYGYTF
>TRBV28|TRBJ1-4|NA|NA
TGTGCCAGCAGTTTATCCCGTTTCTCCCTTGCAACTAATGAAAAACTGTTTTTT
CASSLSRFSLATNEKLFF
>TRBV7-9|TRBJ1-2|NA|NA
TGTGCCAGCAGCTTAGGGTTAGGGGGAGATGGCTACACCTTC
CASSLGLGGDGYTF
>TRBV5-1|TRBJ2-2|NA|once
TGCGCCAGCAGCTTGGTGGGGTTGTGGACCGGGGAGCTGTTTTTT
CASSLVGLWTGELFF
>TRBV5-8|TRBJ1-2|TRBD1|NA
TGTGCCAGCAGCACCGGGACAGGCCACTATGTTGGCTACACCTTC
CASSTGTGHYVGYTF
>TRBV15|TRBJ1-4|TRBD1|NA
TGTGCCACCAGCAGCGGTCTGGACAGGCTCCTTAATGAAAAACTGTTTTTT
CATSSGLDRLLNEKLFF
>TRBV7-2|TRBJ1-4|NA|NA
TGTGCCAGCAGCCCAGGGCCCGGGTGGTTTAATGAAAAACTGTTTTTT
CASSPGPGWFNEKLFF
>TRBV4-3|TRBJ1-1|NA|once
TGCGCCAGCAGCCCTCAGTGGAACACTGAAGCTTTCTTT
CASSPQWNTEAFF
>TRBV2|TRBJ1-5|NA|NA
TGTGCCAGCAGGGACACATATAGCAATCAGCCCCAGCATTTT
CASRDTYSNQPQHF
>TRBV11-3|TRBJ2-3|NA|NA
TGTGCCAGCAGCTTAAACTTGATCGGCGGGAAAAGCACAGATACGCAGTATTTT
CASSLNLIGGKSTDTQYF
>TRBV5-6|TRBJ1-6|TRBD1|NA
TGTGCCAGCAGCTTGGACAGGGGCAATTCACCCCTCCACTTT
CASSLDRGNSPLHF
>TRBV7-2|TRBJ2-4|TRBD2|NA
TGTGCCAGCAGCCTCCCCGGGGGGTGGGACATTCAGTACTTC
CASSLPGGWDIQYF
>TRBV30|TRBJ2-1|TRBD1|NA
TGTGCCTGGAGGAGACAGGGTTACAATGAGCAGTTCTTC
CAWRRQGYNEQFF
>TRBV7-9|TRBJ2-3|NA|once
TGTGCCAGCAGCTTAGTTCTAGGATACACAGATACGCAGTATTTT
CASSLVLGYTDTQYF
>TRBV13|TRBJ1-6|NA|NA
TGTGCCAGCAGCTTAGGAATTAATTCACCCCTCCACTTT
CASSLGINSPLHF
>TRBV18|TRBJ1-2|NA|once
TGTGCCAGCTCACCAAACCGACAACAGGGATCCAATGGCTACACCTTC
CASSPNRQQGSNGYTF
>TRBV5-1|TRBJ2-3|NA|NA
TGCGCCAGTCGGGGGACAGTCAGCACAGATACGCAGTATTTT
CASRGTVSTDTQYF
>TRBV5-1|TRBJ1-5|NA|few
TGCGCCAGCAGCTTGGCAGGGGAGAATCAGCCCCAGCATTTT
CASSLAGENQPQHF
>TRBV12-3/TRBV12-4|TRBJ1-1|NA|once
TGTGCCAGCAGTCGGTCCGGGACGGGAGCTTTCTTT
CASSRSGTGAFF
>TRBV6-5|TRBJ2-1|TRBD2|NA
TGTGCCAGCACCTCGGCGGGAGGATCCTACAATGAGCAGTTCTTC
CASTSAGGSYNEQFF
>TRBV3-1/TRBV3-2|TRBJ1-2|TRBD1|NA
TGTGCCAGCAGCCCCTCAGGGGGCTACGGCTACACCTTC
CASSPSGGYGYTF
>TRBV2|TRBJ1-2|TRBD1|NA
TGTGCCAGCAGTCCCCTGGGGGGACAGGGGGTGCGGGGTGGCTACACCTTC
CASSPLGGQGVRGGYTF
>TRBV7-2|TRBJ2-5|TRBD2|NA
TGTGCCAGCAGCTTATTGGGGGGGTTAACGGTGGAGACCCAGTACTTC
CASSLLGGLTVETQYF
>TRBV5-4|TRBJ1-1|NA|NA
TGTGCCAGCAGCTTGGACAGGACCACTGAAGCTTTCTTT
CASSLDRTTEAFF
>TRBV2|TRBJ2-5|NA|NA
TGTGCCAGCAGTGAAGGGTTCGGGGGTGGGCAAGAGACCCAGTACTTC
CASSEGFGGGQETQYF
>TRBV5-1|TRBJ1-4|TRBD1|NA
TGCGCCAGCAGCCTGGGGACAGAAGAAAAACTGTTTTTT
CASSLGTEEKLFF
>TRBV5-1|TRBJ2-2|NA|NA
TGCGCCAGCAGCTTGTGGAAGTCAGGGGCAATCGGGGAGCTGTTTTTT
CASSLWKSGAIGELFF
>TRBV18|TRBJ1-2|NA|once
TGTGCCAGCTCACCCCTGGTCGCAGGGACCGGCTACACCTTC
CASSPLVAGTGYTF
>TRBV4-1|TRBJ2-2|NA|once
TGCGCCAGCAGCCCGAGGGGTCTGAACACCGGGGAGCTGTTTTTT
CASSPRGLNTGELFF
>TRBV11-2|TRBJ2-3|NA|NA
TGTGCCAGCAGCTTAGGGAGGGGAGCCCCTAGCACAGATACGCAGTATTTT
CASSLGRGAPSTDTQYF
>TRBV7-2|TRBJ2-3|NA|NA
TGTGCCAGCAGTAAACAGAGAGATACGCAGTATTTT
CASSKQRDTQYF
>TRBV6-6|TRBJ2-3|TRBD1|NA
TGTGCCAGCAAAGACAGGGCCACAGATACGCAGTATTTT
CASKDRATDTQYF
>TRBV30|TRBJ1-3|NA|NA
TGTGCCTGGAGTGTGGGGTTTGGAGACCCTGGCTCTGGAAACACCATATATTTT
CAWSVGFGDPGSGNTIYF
>TRBV27|TRBJ1-2|TRBD1|NA
TGTGCCAGCAGTACCCGGACAGGGACCTTAAATGGCTACACCTTC
CASSTRTGTLNGYTF
>TRBV5-1|TRBJ1-3|NA|NA
TGCGCCAGCAGCTTGGAAGGAAACACCATATATTTT
CASSLEGNTIYF
>TRBV6-2/TRBV6-3|TRBJ2-1|TRBD2|NA
TGTGCCAGCAGCGTCGGGAGGAATGAGCAGTTCTTC
CASSVGRNEQFF
>TRBV29-1|TRBJ2-3|TRBD2|NA
TGCAGCGTCACTAGCGGGGGCGGCACAGATACGCAGTATTTT
CSVTSGGGTDTQYF
>TRBV19|TRBJ2-6|NA|NA
TGTGCCAGTAAAGTCGAGTCCTCTGGGGCCAACGTCCTGACTTTC
CASKVESSGANVLTF
>TRBV7-2|TRBJ2-5|NA|NA
TGTGCCAGCAGCTTGTCGCGGGGACAAGAGACCCAGTACTTC
CASSLSRGQETQYF
>TRBV7-9|TRBJ2-3|NA|NA
TGTGCCAGCAGCCGGATCTGGCAGGGAGGAACAGATACGCAGTATTTT
CASSRIWQGGTDTQYF
>TRBV5-1|TRBJ2-2|NA|NA
TGCGCCAGCTGCCCCCTGGACCCTTCGGACGGGGAGCTGTTTTTT
CASCPLDPSDGELFF
>TRBV19|TRBJ1-6|NA|NA
TGTGCCAGTAGTATGGAGGTAGATTCACCCCTCCACTTT
CASSMEVDSPLHF
>TRBV24-1|TRBJ2-5|NA|NA
TGTGCCACCAGTCACCCAGGGCAAGAGACCCAGTACTTC
CATSHPGQETQYF
>TRBV27|TRBJ1-3|NA|NA
TGTGCCAGCAGTTTATCCCTCGGAAACACCATATATTTT
CASSLSLGNTIYF
>TRBV9|TRBJ1-2|NA|NA
TGTGCCAGCAGAGGGGGAGGCGGCTACACCTTC
CASRGGGGYTF